The source of this TCR beta chain is a study of cytomegalovirus exposure and HLA in healthy donors. PCR primers comprised 60 Vbeta and 13 Jbeta primers. Sequencing was performed with immunoSEQ multiplex PCR; in TCRdb, only in-frame clones are kept and a portion is missing. Of about 130,000 clones listed, less than 80% are singletons. Study-level findings and limits: A classifier reportedly called cytomegalovirus status with high sensitivity and specificity.

Germline V lookup: CDR1 SEHNR, CDR2 FQNEAQ (reference sequence). V lost 5 bases and J 7 bases, leaving 8 bases between the germline ends. CDR3 length: 12 amino acids. Donors counted as nominally healthy when sampled, yet unrecorded immune exposures were likely. This clone turned up a few times. The antigen remains undetermined. V is TRBV7-9 and J is TRBJ1-4; D is unresolved. Sequencing was done on a sample of PBMCs. The sequence came from a man younger than 45 in good health and CMV-seronegative. The CDR3 here is CASSHEGEKLFF. CDR3 nucleotide sequence: TGTGCCAGCAGCCACGAGGGTGAAAAACTGTTTTTT.